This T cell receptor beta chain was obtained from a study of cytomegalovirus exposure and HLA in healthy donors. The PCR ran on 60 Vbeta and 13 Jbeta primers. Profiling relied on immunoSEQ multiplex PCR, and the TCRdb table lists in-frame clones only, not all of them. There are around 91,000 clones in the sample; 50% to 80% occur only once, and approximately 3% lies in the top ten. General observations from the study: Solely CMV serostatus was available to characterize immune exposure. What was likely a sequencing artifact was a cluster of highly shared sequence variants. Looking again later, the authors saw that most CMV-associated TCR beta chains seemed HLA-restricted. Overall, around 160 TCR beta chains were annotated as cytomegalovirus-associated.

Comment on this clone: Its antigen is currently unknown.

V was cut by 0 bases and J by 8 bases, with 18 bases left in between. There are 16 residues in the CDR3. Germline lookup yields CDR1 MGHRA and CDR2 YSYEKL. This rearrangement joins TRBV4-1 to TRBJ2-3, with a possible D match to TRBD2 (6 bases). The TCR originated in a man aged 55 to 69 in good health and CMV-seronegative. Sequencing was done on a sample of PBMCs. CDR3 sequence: CASSQEFGGRGVTQYF. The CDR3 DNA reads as TGCGCCAGCAGCCAAGAATTCGGGGGACGGGGAGTTACGCAGTATTTT.